Below are 16 T cell receptor beta chains sequenced from a single sample in a study of regulatory T cells in long-lasting Graves disease. Construction of the TCR beta libraries employed iRepertoire HTBI primers in conjunction with Arm-PCR of CDR3 regions. TCRdb itself ran the multiplex PCR reads through MiXCR, one entry per CDR3 protein. Here the sample spans 350,000 to 500,000 distinct CDR3 sequences, 14% being singletons. As for time point: newly diagnosed GD, antithyroid drugs for less than 3 months. Making the TCR library involved RNA that had been extracted from PBMCs. These records were also assigned to another study, of T cells in Graves' hyperthyroidism and ophthalmopathy.

The sample here was peripheral blood mononuclear cells (PBMCs), taken at new diagnosis, from a patient treated with antithyroid drugs. All receptors derive from a woman between 45 and 65 years old with Graves disease.

A remark on this clonotype: The junction departs from the called germline gene at one end, perhaps through a read error. The chain carries TRBV5-6 and TRBJ1-1; D gene uncertain. The length of the CDR3 is 13 residues. CDR1 SGHDT and CDR2 YYEEEE come from the germline V gene. The CDR3 coding sequence is TGTGCCAGCAGCATGGCAAGGGCCACTGACGCTTTCTTT. Its translation is CASSMARATDAFF.

The gene calls are TRBV11-2 and TRBJ2-7, with 11 bases matching TRBD2. The CDR3 contains 15 residues. CDR1 and CDR2 from the germline V gene are SGHAT and FQNNGV. The ends lost 4 bases at V and 2 bases at J; junction bases unmatched: 4. The CDR3 is CASSSIAGGPYEQYF. The CDR3 DNA reads as TGTGCCAGCAGCTCCATAGCGGGAGGGCCCTACGAGCAGTACTTC.

V gene TRBV5-6 combines with J gene TRBJ2-1; possibly TRBD1 or TRBD2 for D (5 bases each). The V end was cut by 0 bases, the J end by 6 bases, with 7 bases between. The CDR3 sequence is 13 residues long. CDR1 and CDR2 (germline): SGHDT, YYEEEE. The CDR3 DNA follows: TGTGCCAGCAGCTTGGGGGACCTCAATGAGCAGTTCTTC. Translation gives CASSLGDLNEQFF.

The table lists this clonotype with many counts. This chain links TRBV3-1 with TRBJ2-5; perhaps D is TRBD1 or TRBD2 (5 bases each). The germline V gene encodes CDR1 LGHDT and CDR2 YNNKEL (reference sequence). There are 16 residues in the CDR3. The V gene lost 0 bases and the J gene lost 5 bases, with 16 bases spanning the gap. The CDR3 is CASSQDLHSWGETQYF. The CDR3 DNA is TGTGCCAGCAGCCAAGATCTCCACTCCTGGGGGGAGACCCAGTACTTC.

This clonotype has a handful of counts. CDR3 sequence: CATSDFVTGVSGELFF. CDR3 sequence (DNA): TGTGCCACCAGTGATTTCGTGACAGGGGTGAGCGGGGAGCTGTTTTTT. The rearrangement links TRBV24-1 to TRBJ2-2; TRBD1 matches at 8 bases. With V trimmed by 1 base and J by 7 bases, 7 bases remained unmatched. The CDR3 covers 16 residues. Germline V gene sequence: CDR1 KGHDR, CDR2 SFDVKD.

This clonotype was counted many times. The chain is built from TRBV29-1 and TRBJ2-2; maybe TRBD2 (5 bases). The ends were cut back, 6 bases at V and 4 bases at J, with 12 bases in the middle. The CDR3 length is 13 residues. Looked up from germline, CDR1 is SQVTM and CDR2 is ANQGSEA. The CDR3 protein is CSVGSHGTGELFF. The CDR3 bases are TGCAGCGTGGGGAGTCATGGCACCGGGGAGCTGTTTTTT.

This clonotype occurred a few times. The CDR3, as DNA: TGCAGTGCTAGAGATGCCGGGACAGGGGGCTCCTACGAGCAGTACTTC. Amino acid sequence: CSARDAGTGGSYEQYF. The chain joins TRBV20-1 to TRBJ2-7; TRBD1 matches at 11 bases. Germline CDR1 reads DFQATT; CDR2 reads SNEGSKA (reference sequence). V was clipped by 0 bases and J by 0 bases; unmatched bases: 4. The CDR3 loop spans 16 amino acids.

This chain uses TRBV3-1 with TRBJ2-6; 7 bases are a match to TRBD1. Germline V gene lookup returns CDR1 LGHDT and CDR2 YNNKEL (reference sequence). The CDR3 runs to 19 residues. Trimming at V came to 0 bases and at J to 0 bases, leaving 8 bases not matched to a gene. The CDR3 loop is CASSQDEPGGNSGANVLTF. CDR3 in DNA: TGTGCCAGCAGCCAAGATGAACCAGGGGGTAACTCTGGGGCCAACGTCCTGACTTTC.

This clonotype appeared many times. The chain uses TRBV20-1 and TRBJ1-1; TRBD1 is a possible D gene (6 bases). Trimming cost V 0 bases and J 0 bases, with 11 bases left between them. The CDR3 has 15 residues. CDR1 is DFQATT and CDR2 is SNEGSKA in the germline V gene (reference sequence). The CDR3 sequence: CSARDQGSMNTEAFF. Here the CDR3 DNA reads TGCAGTGCTAGAGATCAGGGGTCCATGAACACTGAAGCTTTCTTT.

The table lists this clonotype with many counts. The rearrangement uses TRBV6-1 and TRBJ2-7; D is tentatively TRBD1 or TRBD2 (7 bases each). The V end lost 6 bases, the J end lost 3 bases, and 30 bases lay between the germline ends. The length of the CDR3 is 19 residues. Germline loops: CDR1 MNHNS, CDR2 SASEGT. The CDR3 sequence is CASSHPTGRGRASVYEQYF. In nucleotides, the CDR3 is TGTGCCAGCAGCCACCCGACAGGGAGAGGGAGGGCCTCGGTCTACGAGCAGTACTTC.

The table lists this clonotype with a few counts. V gene TRBV9 combines with J gene TRBJ2-7; TRBD1 might be the D (5 bases). V was cut by 0 bases and J by 2 bases, with 12 bases left in between. The germline CDR1 and CDR2 sequences are SGDLS and YYNGEE. CDR3 size: 15 residues. The CDR3 region is CASSVEIGATYEQYF. CDR3 nucleotide sequence: TGTGCCAGCAGCGTAGAGATAGGGGCGACCTACGAGCAGTACTTC.

V usage is TRBV6-1 and J usage is TRBJ1-2, with D hard to call. Trimming removed 1 base at V and 2 bases at J, with 5 bases between. Germline V gives CDR1 MNHNS, CDR2 SASEGT. CDR3 length: 13 amino acids. This CDR3 is CASSEVSNYGYTF. The CDR3 coding sequence is TGTGCCAGCAGTGAAGTCAGCAACTATGGCTACACCTTC.

In its sample, this clonotype was seen many times. The chain uses TRBV12-3 or TRBV12-4 and TRBJ1-2; D not resolved. This CDR3 is built from 13 residues. The V end lost 3 bases, the J end lost 3 bases, and 8 bases lay between the germline ends. CDR3 DNA sequence: TGTGCCAGCAGTTTTGCTGGGTACTATGGCTACACCTTC. Translation gives CASSFAGYYGYTF.

This clonotype was observed at least ten times. CDR3 sequence (DNA): TGCGCCAGCAGTGATAGGCTCGATGAGCAGTTCTTC. It codes for CASSDRLDEQFF. This chain uses TRBV10-1 with TRBJ2-1; unclear D gene. The V and J ends lost 3 bases and 8 bases respectively, with 8 bases between them. This CDR3 spans 12 amino acids. Germline assignment: CDR1 WNHNN and CDR2 SYGVQD (reference sequence).

This clonotype was counted ten times or more. The V and J genes are TRBV3-1 and TRBJ2-3; 10 nucleotides agree with TRBD2. V shed 1 base, J shed 5 bases, and the junction held 9 bases outside the gene matches. Germline-derived CDR1 and CDR2 are LGHDT and YNNKEL (reference sequence). There are 17 residues in the CDR3. CDR3 sequence (DNA): TGTGCCAGCAGCCAAGTGGGGCTAGCGGGAGACCAAGATACGCAGTATTTT. This gives the protein CASSQVGLAGDQDTQYF.

A few counts support this clonotype. This sequence joins TRBV4-2 and TRBJ2-1, with 9 bases lining up with TRBD2. Germline assignment: CDR1 LGHNA and CDR2 YNFKEQ. The V gene end was trimmed by 1 base and the J gene end by 9 bases; junction bases not matched to a gene: 7. The CDR3 totals 15 residues. The chain's CDR3 is CASSQGVAGEVEQFF. The CDR3 region has the DNA TGTGCCAGCAGCCAAGGGGTAGCGGGAGAGGTTGAGCAGTTCTTC.